These 8 T cell receptor beta chains share one sample of origin, sequenced in a study of T cell clonotyping in hematopoietic cell transplantation. Profiled with immunoSEQ multiplex PCR; TCRdb holds only in-frame clones, not every one. Seen here are 10,000 to 15,000 clones, 80% to 95% observed once, and the top ten hold around 7.6%. The specimen was PBMCs, collected 100 days after allogeneic stem cell transplant. Source of these receptors: a female patient between 50 and 60 years old who had an allogeneic stem cell transplant from an unrelated donor, so the T cells may come from the graft donor. Some clones in this sample may be carry-over from other donors' samples.

The rearrangement uses TRBV6-6 and TRBJ1-5, with no clear D. Trimming cost V 2 bases and J 7 bases, with 6 bases left between them. The length of the CDR3 is 12 residues. Germline values: CDR1 MNHNY, CDR2 SVGAGI (reference sequence). The CDR3 bases are TGTGCCAGCAGTTACCCATCGCAGCCCCAGCATTTT. This codes for CASSYPSQPQHF.

The chain recombines TRBV7-9 with TRBJ1-4; unclear D gene. V lost 5 bases and J 0 bases, leaving 10 bases between the germline ends. The CDR3 loop spans 15 amino acids. Germline V gives CDR1 SEHNR, CDR2 FQNEAQ (reference sequence). The CDR3 DNA follows: TGTGCCAGCAGCCCGCGGGCTTCAACTAATGAAAAACTGTTTTTT. This codes for CASSPRASTNEKLFF.

The chain carries TRBV6-1 and TRBJ2-1; D gene uncertain. Germline V gene data show CDR1 as MNHNS and CDR2 as SASEGT. The ends were cut back, 6 bases at V and 10 bases at J, with 7 bases in the middle. The CDR3 is 10 amino acids. CDR3 protein: CASRTMEQFF. The CDR3, as DNA: TGTGCCAGCAGAACGATGGAGCAGTTCTTC.

J is TRBJ1-2 and V is TRBV4-3; TRBD1 might be the D (6 bases). The CDR3 sequence is 16 residues long. The germline V and J ends were trimmed by 0 bases and 4 bases, with 15 bases remaining between them. CDR1 is LGHNA and CDR2 is YSLEER in the germline V gene. CDR3 DNA sequence: TGCGCCAGCAGCCAAGATGCCGCAGGGGCTACCTATGGCTACACCTTC. Translating gives CASSQDAAGATYGYTF.

V usage is TRBV29-1 and J usage is TRBJ2-7, with TRBD2 matching over 8 bases. Germline-derived CDR1 and CDR2 are SQVTM and ANQGSEA. The ends lost 1 base at V and 2 bases at J; junction bases unmatched: 10. This CDR3 region has 16 residues. The CDR3 DNA follows: TGCAGCGTTGAAGCCCTCCTAGCGGGTCGCACCTACGAGCAGTACTTC. It codes for CSVEALLAGRTYEQYF.

This clone was counted a single time. V is TRBV19 and J is TRBJ1-1; D is uncertain. The CDR3 length is 11 residues. Germline assignment: CDR1 LNHDA and CDR2 SQIVND (reference sequence). The CDR3 protein is CALNPNTEAFF. The DNA of the CDR3 is TGTGCGCTCAACCCGAACACTGAAGCTTTCTTT.

The genes are TRBV19 and TRBJ1-1; the D gene is possibly TRBD1 (5 bases). The CDR3 is 15 residues long. Trimming pared 4 bases from V and 0 bases from J, leaving 12 bases between. Germline V gene lookup returns CDR1 LNHDA and CDR2 SQIVND (reference sequence). The CDR3, as DNA: TGTGCCAGTAGTAGACTCCCAGGGTTGAACACTGAAGCTTTCTTT. It specifies CASSRLPGLNTEAFF.

The chain is built from TRBV11-2 and TRBJ2-7, with D possibly being TRBD1 or TRBD2 (5 bases each). Trimming shortened V by 8 bases and J by 5 bases, and 22 bases separated the two germline ends. CDR1 is SGHAT, CDR2 FQNNGV, per germline. The CDR3 covers 15 residues. CDR3 residues: CASCLFGTPGDEQYF. The CDR3 DNA reads TGTGCCAGCTGTTTGTTCGGGACCCCTGGGGACGAGCAGTACTTC.